This T cell receptor beta chain was documented in a study of cytomegalovirus exposure and HLA in healthy donors. The PCR made use of 60 Vbeta and 13 Jbeta primers. The data were produced by immunoSEQ multiplex PCR, yet TCRdb's version contains in-frame clones alone and is incomplete. The sample lists some 130,000 clones, 75% to 85% seen once, with 2.5% to 3.5% in the top ten. Trimming cost V 0 bases and J 6 bases, with 6 bases left between them. This CDR3 has 12 residues. Germline CDR1 is WNHNN and CDR2 is SYGVQD (reference sequence). The chain uses TRBV10-1 and TRBJ2-7; D is ambiguous. This TCR came from a male donor in good health and CMV-seronegative. Sequencing used PBMCs. The DNA for the CDR3 is TGCGCCAGCAGTGAGTCTCTAGGCGAGCAGTACTTC. It encodes CASSESLGEQYF.